The present entry profiles one T cell receptor (beta chain) with its context. Its matching antigen is unknown. This may arise from a read error, as a much more abundant clone is one base away. This CDR3 spans 16 amino acids. Germline V gene lookup returns CDR1 DFQATT and CDR2 SNEGSKA (reference sequence). The data belong to a study of CD8 T cells in ankylosing spondylitis. Whole-study findings and limits: Typical of ankylosing spondylitis blood, it appeared, was a TCR beta motif of roughly eight highly homologous variants.

TCRdb re-analysed the 5' RACE reads in MiXCR, keeping a single row per CDR3 protein. The sample gives tens of thousands of distinct CDR3 sequences, around 6.5% of which show up once; 5% is in the top ten. V usage is TRBV20-1 and J usage is TRBJ2-1, with D possibly being TRBD1 or TRBD2 (6 bases each). This receptor was identified in a male donor with ankylosing spondylitis. Sequencing input: synovial fluid, either unsorted or a sorted T cell fraction (not recorded which). CDR3 sequence: CCARARGQRVNNEQFF. The CDR3 DNA reads TGCTGTGCTAGAGCCAGGGGCCAGCGGGTGAACAATGAGCAGTTCTTC.